This T cell receptor beta chain was sequenced during a study of T cell changes during pregnancy in multiple sclerosis. Method: immunoSEQ multiplex PCR; TCRdb's copy keeps in-frame clones and lacks some. Among some 31,000 clones listed, around 90% were seen once. The CDR3 sequence is 12 residues long. V was cut by 4 bases and J by 7 bases, with 10 bases left in between. CDR1 and CDR2 (germline): SEHNR, FQNEAQ (reference sequence). The chain uses TRBV7-9 and TRBJ1-1; maybe TRBD1 (6 bases). The input for sequencing was CD8+ T cells from peripheral blood mononuclear cells, taken before pregnancy. This receptor was obtained from a female donor with multiple sclerosis, enrolled in a pregnancy study. CDR3 amino acids: CASSSQDSEAFF. The CDR3 coding sequence is TGTGCCAGCAGCTCGCAGGACAGTGAAGCTTTCTTT.